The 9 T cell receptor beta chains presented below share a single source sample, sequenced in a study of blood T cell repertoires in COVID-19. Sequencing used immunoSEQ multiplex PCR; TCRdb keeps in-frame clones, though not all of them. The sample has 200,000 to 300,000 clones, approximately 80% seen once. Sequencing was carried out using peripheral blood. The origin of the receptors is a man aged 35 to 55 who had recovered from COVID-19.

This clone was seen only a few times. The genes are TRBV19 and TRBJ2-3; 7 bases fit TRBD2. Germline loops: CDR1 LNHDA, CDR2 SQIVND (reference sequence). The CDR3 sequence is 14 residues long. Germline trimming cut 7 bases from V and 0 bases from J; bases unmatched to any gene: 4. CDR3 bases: TGTGCCAGTAACCGGGGGGACAGCACAGATACGCAGTATTTT. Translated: CASNRGDSTDTQYF.

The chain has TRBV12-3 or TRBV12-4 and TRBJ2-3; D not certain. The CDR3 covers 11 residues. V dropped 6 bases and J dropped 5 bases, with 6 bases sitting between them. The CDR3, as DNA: TGTGCCAGCAGCTTTGTAGATACGCAGTATTTT. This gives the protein CASSFVDTQYF.

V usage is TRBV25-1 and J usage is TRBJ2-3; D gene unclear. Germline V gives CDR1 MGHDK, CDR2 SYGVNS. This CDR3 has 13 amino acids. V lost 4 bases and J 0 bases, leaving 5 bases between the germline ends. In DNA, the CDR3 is TGTGCCAGCAGTGCCACTAGCACAGATACGCAGTATTTT. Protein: CASSATSTDTQYF.

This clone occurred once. The CDR3 nucleotides are TGTGCCACCGCTCCAACGGGGGGGCCTGAGCAGTTCTTC. It yields the protein CATAPTGGPEQFF. V gene TRBV24-1 combines with J gene TRBJ2-1; 8 positions agree with TRBD2. V gave up 9 bases and J gave up 9 bases; unmatched junction bases: 9. This CDR3 comprises 13 residues. CDR1 and CDR2 (germline): KGHDR, SFDVKD.

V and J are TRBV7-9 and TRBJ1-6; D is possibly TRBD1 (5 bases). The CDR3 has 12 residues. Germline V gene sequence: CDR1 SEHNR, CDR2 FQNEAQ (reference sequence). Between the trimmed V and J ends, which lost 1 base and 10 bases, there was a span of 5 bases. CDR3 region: CASSLEGSPLHF. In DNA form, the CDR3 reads TGTGCCAGCAGCTTAGAGGGGTCACCCCTCCACTTT.

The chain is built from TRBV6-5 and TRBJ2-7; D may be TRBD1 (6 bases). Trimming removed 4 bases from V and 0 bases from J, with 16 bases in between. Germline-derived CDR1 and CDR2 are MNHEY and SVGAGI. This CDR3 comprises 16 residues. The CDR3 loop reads CASSLGTPGLSYEQYF. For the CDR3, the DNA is TGTGCCAGCAGTTTAGGGACACCTGGTCTCTCCTACGAGCAGTACTTC.

The DNA of the CDR3 is TGTGCCAGCGTCCCTAGGGGGGGGGCGAACACTGAAGCTTTCTTT. Protein: CASVPRGGANTEAFF. The chain combines TRBV3-1 (or the pseudogene TRBV3-2) with TRBJ1-1; D might be TRBD1 (6 bases). This CDR3 has 15 residues. Germline CDR1 LGHDT, CDR2 YNNKEL (reference sequence). V lost 8 bases and J lost 1, with 17 bases in between.

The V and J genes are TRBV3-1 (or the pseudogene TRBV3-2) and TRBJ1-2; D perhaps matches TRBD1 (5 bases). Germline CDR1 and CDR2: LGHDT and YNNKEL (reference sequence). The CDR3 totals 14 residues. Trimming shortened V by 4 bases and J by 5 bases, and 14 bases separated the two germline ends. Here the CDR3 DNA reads TGTGCCAGCAGCCCTCTTGGAGGGGTATATGGCTACACCTTC. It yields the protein CASSPLGGVYGYTF.

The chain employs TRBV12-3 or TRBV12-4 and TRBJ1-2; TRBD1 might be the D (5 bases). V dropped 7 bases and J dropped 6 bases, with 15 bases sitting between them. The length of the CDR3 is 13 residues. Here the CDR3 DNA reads TGTGCCAGCAAGCACAACCTGGGGCATGGCTACACCTTC. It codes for CASKHNLGHGYTF.